One and the same sample provided the 30 T cell receptor beta chains below, sequenced in a study of cytomegalovirus exposure and HLA in healthy donors (dated by TCRdb to 2016 to 2017). Library preparation used the immunoSEQ multiplex PCR assay. A mixture of 60 forward primers for TCR Vbeta segments and 13 reverse primers for TCR Jbeta segments was used in the multiplex PCR. Here the immuneACCESS table is served through TCRdb, limited to in-frame sequences with V and J called. Missing clones are a known gap in these copies; in checked studies unresolved V genes cover under half, and the rest lacks a known reason. The sample's own table lists 100,000 to 150,000 clones. The ten largest clones take up about 2.2% of the sample. The sample consisted of PBMCs. Every receptor here comes from a man in his forties in good health and CMV-seronegative.

This rearrangement joins TRBV6-1 to TRBJ1-1; 7 bases agree with TRBD1. The germline V gene encodes CDR1 MNHNS and CDR2 SASEGT. The CDR3 has 16 amino acids. V shed 3 bases, J shed 0 bases, and the junction held 7 bases outside the gene matches. The CDR3 loop is CASSDRQGLMNTEAFF. The CDR3 DNA is TGTGCCAGCAGTGACAGACAGGGCCTCATGAACACTGAAGCTTTCTTT.

The chain joins TRBV9 to TRBJ2-3; 12 bases match TRBD2. Germline CDR1 reads SGDLS; CDR2 reads YYNGEE. Losses at the gene ends were 4 bases for V and 8 bases for J; bases not matched to a gene: 8. CDR3 size: 15 residues. The CDR3 loop reads CASSPLAGGGATQYF. CDR3 nucleotides: TGTGCCAGCAGCCCACTAGCGGGAGGAGGTGCTACGCAGTATTTT.

Concerning this clone itself: Mismatch with germline at one junction end may stem from a read error. V usage is TRBV7-8 and J usage is TRBJ2-1; a possible D gene is TRBD1 (6 bases). Germline CDR1 and CDR2: SGHVS and FQNEAQ. The CDR3 runs 12 residues. CDR3 sequence (DNA): TGTGCCAGCAGCACCCCGGGACATGATTTGGTCTTC. As protein: CASSTPGHDLVF.

This chain connects TRBV30 to TRBJ1-2; 12 bases are shared with TRBD1. The CDR3 totals 15 residues. The germline V gene encodes CDR1 GTSNPN and CDR2 SVGIG (reference sequence). J was trimmed by 3 bases and V by 5 bases; bases with no gene match: 7. The CDR3, as DNA: TGTGCCTGGGGAGGGACAGGGGGCGCTTACTATGGCTACACCTTC. Translation gives CAWGGTGGAYYGYTF. The full variable domain, rest sourced from reference TRBV30 and TRBJ1-2, is SQTIHQWPATLVQPVGSPLSLECTVEGTSNPNLYWYRQAAGRGLQLLFYSVGIGQISSEVPQNLSASRPQDRQFILSSKKLLLSDSGFYLCAWGGTGGAYYGYTFGSGTRLTVV.

As DNA, the CDR3 is TGCGCCAGCAGTAGCGCAGATACGCAGTATTTT. This gives the protein CASSSADTQYF. The chain uses TRBV5-1 and TRBJ2-3; tentatively, D is TRBD2 (5 bases). CDR3 length: 11 amino acids. Trimming stripped 5 bases from V and 4 bases from J, with 5 bases between. Germline loops: CDR1 SGHRS, CDR2 YFSETQ.

The rearrangement links TRBV2 to TRBJ2-5, with D hard to call. With 8 bases removed from V and 4 bases from J, the gap between germline ends came to 11 bases. Per germline, CDR1 SNHLY and CDR2 FYNNEI. CDR3 length: 12 amino acids. The CDR3 sequence: CASHSGRETQYF. The CDR3 DNA sequence: TGTGCCAGCCACAGTGGTAGAGAGACCCAGTACTTC.

The rearrangement uses TRBV15 and TRBJ2-6, with 7 bases fitting TRBD1. J was trimmed by 1 base and V by 7 bases; bases with no gene match: 7. CDR3 length: 16 amino acids. Per the germline V gene, CDR1 is LNHNV and CDR2 is YYDKDF (reference sequence). The CDR3 DNA reads TGTGCCACCACCTTGCCGACAGGGTCTGGGGCCAACGTCCTGACTTTC. The encoded protein is CATTLPTGSGANVLTF.

The genes are TRBV4-2 and TRBJ2-2; D unresolved. Germline V gives CDR1 LGHNA, CDR2 YNFKEQ. The CDR3 covers 17 residues. The ends were cut back, 1 base at V and 4 bases at J, with 16 bases in the middle. Written as DNA, the CDR3 is TGTGCCAGCAGCCAAGGCGCCGGGTTGGTGGGCACCGGGGAGCTGTTTTTT. Its translation is CASSQGAGLVGTGELFF.

The chain carries TRBV11-1 and TRBJ2-7, with 7 bases fitting TRBD2. CDR1 is SGHAT and CDR2 is FQDESV in the germline V gene (reference sequence). The CDR3 covers 13 residues. Germline trimming cut 3 bases from V and 1 base from J; bases unmatched to any gene: 0. The CDR3 DNA reads as TGTGCCAGCAGCTTCGGGGGGTCCTACGAGCAGTACTTC. It is translated as CASSFGGSYEQYF.

The gene calls are TRBV6-1 and TRBJ1-1, with TRBD1 identical over 7 bases. V lost 10 bases, J lost 0 bases, and 5 bases stayed unmatched. Germline V gene data show CDR1 as MNHNS and CDR2 as SASEGT. This CDR3 contains 13 residues. In nucleotides, the CDR3 is TGTGCCACCCGACAGGGACTGAACACTGAAGCTTTCTTT. This translates into CATRQGLNTEAFF.

The chain combines TRBV7-6 with TRBJ2-7; possible D gene TRBD1, 6 bases. The CDR3 covers 14 residues. V was clipped by 4 bases and J by 6 bases, with 16 bases between them. Per the germline V gene, CDR1 is SGHVS and CDR2 is FNYEAQ. The CDR3 DNA follows: TGTGCCAGCAGCTACACCACAGGGTTCGGCGAGCAGTACTTC. Amino acids: CASSYTTGFGEQYF.

The chain combines TRBV11-3 with TRBJ2-3; TRBD2 matches 10 bases. CDR3 length: 16 residues. After removal of 5 bases from V and 3 bases from J, the junction contained 8 bases not matched to a gene. The V gene's germline CDR1 is SGHNT and CDR2 YENEEA. The CDR3 reads CASSPGTSDLTDTQYF. The CDR3 bases are TGTGCCAGCAGCCCCGGGACTAGCGATCTGACAGATACGCAGTATTTT.

The gene calls are TRBV15 and TRBJ2-5, with 7 bases that match TRBD1. The DNA end lines up better with TRBJ2-7; the J call may be wrong. The CDR3 contains 15 residues. The germline V gene encodes CDR1 LNHNV and CDR2 YYDKDF (reference sequence). The CDR3 here is CATSRGVEGGDEQYF. The CDR3 DNA follows: TGTGCCACCAGCAGAGGGGTGGAAGGGGGCGACGAGCAGTACTTC.

The CDR3 bases are TGTGCCAGTAGTATCTACCAGAACACCGGGGAGCTGTTTTTT. It codes for CASSIYQNTGELFF. The genes are TRBV19 and TRBJ2-2; no firm D call. The germline V gene encodes CDR1 LNHDA and CDR2 SQIVND (reference sequence). The CDR3 loop spans 14 amino acids. The ends were cut back, 3 bases at V and 1 base at J, with 6 bases in the middle.

V and J are TRBV5-1 and TRBJ2-2, with 7 bases lining up with TRBD2. CDR3 length: 16 amino acids. CDR1 and CDR2 (germline): SGHRS, YFSETQ. Unmatched junction bases numbered 6, after V lost 3 bases and J lost 1 base. The CDR3 region has the DNA TGCGCCAGCAGCTCTACGACTAGCAGGAACACCGGGGAGCTGTTTTTT. This translates into CASSSTTSRNTGELFF.

V is TRBV29-1 and J is TRBJ2-7, with 9 bases lining up with TRBD1. The V and J ends lost 7 bases and 2 bases, in that order; junction bases with no gene match: 3. This CDR3 has 12 residues. The V gene's germline CDR1 is SQVTM and CDR2 ANQGSEA. The CDR3 region is CSAGTGTYEQYF. The CDR3 DNA follows: TGCAGCGCCGGGACAGGGACCTACGAGCAGTACTTC.

This chain links TRBV11-2 with TRBJ2-7; 7 nucleotides match TRBD2. Germline lookup yields CDR1 SGHAT and CDR2 FQNNGV. This CDR3 has 12 residues. Unmatched junction bases numbered 6, after V lost 6 bases and J lost 7 bases. CDR3 in DNA: TGTGCCAGCAGACGGGCCGGGGGGGAGCAGTACTTC. Translated, it gives CASRRAGGEQYF.

The rearrangement links TRBV10-2 to TRBJ1-1; TRBD1 aligns across 9 bases. Germline CDR1 is WSHSY and CDR2 is SAAADI. This CDR3 is built from 14 residues. Trimming at V came to 6 bases and at J to 5 bases, leaving 7 bases not matched to a gene. The CDR3 nucleotides read TGCGCCAGCAGAGCCGGGACAGGGAGAACTGAAGCTTTCTTT. It is translated as CASRAGTGRTEAFF.

The V call is TRBV7-9, the J call TRBJ1-1, with 8 bases matching TRBD1. The CDR3 loop spans 15 amino acids. V lost 4 bases and J lost 4; bases outside the gene matches: 8. Looked up from germline, CDR1 is SEHNR and CDR2 is FQNEAQ (reference sequence). The CDR3 is CASSSSQGAVTEAFF. The CDR3 nucleotides are TGTGCCAGCAGCTCCTCCCAGGGGGCTGTCACTGAAGCTTTCTTT.

The chain employs TRBV4-1 and TRBJ2-5; D call uncertain. Germline V gene lookup returns CDR1 MGHRA and CDR2 YSYEKL. The CDR3 has 17 amino acids. The germline V and J ends were trimmed by 0 bases and 1 base, with 15 bases remaining between them. CDR3 nucleotide sequence: TGCGCCAGCAGCCAAGATCTCCTGGGTGACTCCCAAGAGACCCAGTACTTC. This translates into CASSQDLLGDSQETQYF.

This chain connects TRBV6-1 to TRBJ1-4, with 8 bases that match TRBD1. Germline assignment: CDR1 MNHNS and CDR2 SASEGT. Trimming cost V 5 bases and J 14 bases; bases outside gene matches: 7. This CDR3 is built from 12 residues. This CDR3 is CASSQDRGWLFF. For the CDR3, the DNA is TGTGCCAGCAGTCAAGACAGGGGATGGCTGTTTTTT.

The V and J genes are TRBV18 and TRBJ2-5; tentative D call: TRBD1 (6 bases). With 3 bases removed from V and 3 bases from J, the gap between germline ends came to 17 bases. Germline CDR1 is KGHSH and CDR2 is LQKENI. This CDR3 has 16 residues. CDR3: CASSPQLIRTEETQYF. Written as DNA, the CDR3 is TGTGCCAGCTCACCTCAACTAATAAGGACAGAAGAGACCCAGTACTTC.

The chain carries TRBV4-1 and TRBJ2-3, with 11 positions matching TRBD2. CDR3 length: 18 residues. V trimming: 0 bases; J trimming: 2 bases; junction bases outside the gene matches: 7. Germline V gives CDR1 MGHRA, CDR2 YSYEKL. The CDR3 DNA is TGCGCCAGCAGCCAAGATCCTAGCGGGAGGAGGGTCACAGATACGCAGTATTTT. Encoded protein: CASSQDPSGRRVTDTQYF.

The gene calls are TRBV7-2 and TRBJ2-5, with 9 bases fitting TRBD2. Germline-derived CDR1 and CDR2 are SGHTA and FQGNSA. V dropped 2 bases and J dropped 0; count of bases not matched to a gene: 10. The CDR3 totals 18 residues. For the CDR3, the DNA is TGTGCCAGCAGCTTAAACTCCGCGGGAGGGCGATACCAAGAGACCCAGTACTTC. As protein: CASSLNSAGGRYQETQYF. Full variable domain (outside the CDR3, taken from reference TRBV7-2 and TRBJ2-5): GAGVSQSPSNKVTEKGKDVELRCDPISGHTALYWYRQSLGQGLEFLIYFQGNSAPDKSGLPSDRFSAERTGGSVSTLTIQRTQQEDSAVYLCASSLNSAGGRYQETQYFGPGTRLLVL.

The rearrangement joins TRBV11-3 to TRBJ2-3; 9 bases are a match to TRBD2. The CDR3 spans 15 residues. CDR1 and CDR2 from the germline V gene are SGHNT and YENEEA. With 6 bases clipped from V and 4 bases from J, the junction kept 8 bases outside the gene matches. The CDR3, as DNA: TGTGCCAGCAGGCTAGCGGGAATGAACGCAGATACGCAGTATTTT. This gives the protein CASRLAGMNADTQYF.

The genes are TRBV5-6 and TRBJ2-3; D gene uncertain. CDR1 is SGHDT, CDR2 YYEEEE, per germline. The CDR3 runs to 14 residues. Between the trimmed V and J ends, which lost 4 bases and 4 bases, there was a span of 13 bases. Here the CDR3 DNA reads TGTGCCAGCAGCGCGGCCATTGGCGCAGATACGCAGTATTTT. This codes for CASSAAIGADTQYF.

This CDR3 reads CAWSAGVTDTQYF. The CDR3 coding sequence is TGTGCCTGGAGTGCAGGGGTTACAGATACGCAGTATTTT. J is TRBJ2-3 and V is TRBV30; D is possibly TRBD1 (6 bases). V was cut by 1 base and J by 3 bases, with 8 bases left in between. The CDR3 has 13 residues. The germline CDR1 and CDR2 sequences are GTSNPN and SVGIG (reference sequence).

This rearrangement joins TRBV5-4 to TRBJ2-5, with D perhaps TRBD2 (6 bases). The CDR3 length is 14 residues. Trimming pared 0 bases from V and 5 bases from J, leaving 11 bases between. Germline CDR1 and CDR2: SGHNT and YYREEE (reference sequence). The CDR3 nucleotides are TGTGCCAGCAGCTTGGGATCCGCGGGGGAGACCCAGTACTTC. Translation gives CASSLGSAGETQYF.

V gene TRBV5-1 combines with J gene TRBJ2-3, with a weak D call TRBD2 (6 bases). Germline V gene sequence: CDR1 SGHRS, CDR2 YFSETQ. Deletions cut 0 bases from V and 2 bases from J, with 19 bases between. The length of the CDR3 is 18 residues. The CDR3 protein is CASSLARSSGGVTDTQYF. DNA for the CDR3: TGCGCCAGCAGCTTGGCCCGGTCGTCAGGAGGGGTCACAGATACGCAGTATTTT.

The gene calls are TRBV30 and TRBJ1-6; 9 nucleotides agree with TRBD1. V shed 2 bases, J shed 7 bases, and the junction held 3 bases outside the gene matches. The CDR3 sequence is 14 residues long. CDR1 GTSNPN and CDR2 SVGIG come from the germline V gene (reference sequence). CDR3 sequence: CAWSSGTGNSPLHF. CDR3 sequence (DNA): TGTGCCTGGAGTTCCGGGACAGGGAATTCACCCCTCCACTTT.